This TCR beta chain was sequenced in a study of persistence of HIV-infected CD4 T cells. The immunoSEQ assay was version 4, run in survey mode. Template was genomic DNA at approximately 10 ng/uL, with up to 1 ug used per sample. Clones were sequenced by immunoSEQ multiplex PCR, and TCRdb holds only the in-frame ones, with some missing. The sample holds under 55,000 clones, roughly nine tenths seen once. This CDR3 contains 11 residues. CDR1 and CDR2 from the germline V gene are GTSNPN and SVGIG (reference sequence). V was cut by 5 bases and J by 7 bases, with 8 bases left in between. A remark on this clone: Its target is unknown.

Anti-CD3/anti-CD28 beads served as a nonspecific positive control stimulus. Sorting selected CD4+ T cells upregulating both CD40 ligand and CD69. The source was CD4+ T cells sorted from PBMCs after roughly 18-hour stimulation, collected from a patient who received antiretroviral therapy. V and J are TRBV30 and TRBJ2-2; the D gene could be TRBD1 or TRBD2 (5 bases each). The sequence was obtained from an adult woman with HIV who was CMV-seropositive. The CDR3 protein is CAWGTRGELFF. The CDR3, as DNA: TGTGCCTGGGGGACCCGCGGGGAGCTGTTTTTT.